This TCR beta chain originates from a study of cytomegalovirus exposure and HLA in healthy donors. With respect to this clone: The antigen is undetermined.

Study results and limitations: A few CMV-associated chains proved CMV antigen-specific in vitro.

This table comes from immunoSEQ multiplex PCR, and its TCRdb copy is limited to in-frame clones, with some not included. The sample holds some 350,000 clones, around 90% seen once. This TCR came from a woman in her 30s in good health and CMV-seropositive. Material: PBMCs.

CDR3 sequence (DNA): TGCGCCAGCACCCAAGTCGCGGGAGGGCCGGAGACCCAGTACTTC. It is translated as CASTQVAGGPETQYF. The genes are TRBV5-1 and TRBJ2-5; 9 bases agree with TRBD2. J was trimmed by 5 bases and V by 6 bases; bases with no gene match: 11. Germline CDR1 and CDR2: SGHRS and YFSETQ. This CDR3 spans 15 amino acids.